The rows below give T cell receptor beta chains drawn from one sample of a study of Graves' ophthalmopathy and Graves' hyperthyroidism. TCRdb reanalysed the multiplex PCR reads using MiXCR and keeps one entry per CDR3 protein. This table has a few hundred thousand distinct CDR3 sequences, approximately 18% appearing once. Sequenced: peripheral blood. These receptors originate from an adult woman with stable Graves' hyperthyroidism. Each CDR3 is given with its conserved first and last residue. The D gene is left open where the match is weak.

j_gene | v_gene | d_gene | CDR3aa
TRBJ2-7 | TRBV20-1 | NA | CSATSRAGDEQYF
TRBJ2-7 | TRBV7-8 | TRBD2 | CASSIRTSGFYEQYF
TRBJ2-7 | TRBV9 | NA | CASSVESGAYEQYF
TRBJ2-2 | TRBV20-1 | TRBD2 | CSASVTSVGGPDTGELFF
TRBJ1-1 | TRBV28 | NA | CASSLDVGALAFF
TRBJ2-7 | TRBV12-3/TRBV12-4 | NA | CASRTNGQREQYF
TRBJ2-7 | TRBV28 | TRBD2 | CASSPPGLAGRGQYF
TRBJ1-2 | TRBV7-2 | NA | CASSLRGGLNYGYTF
TRBJ1-1 | TRBV10-1 | NA | CASSPRPKNTEAFF
TRBJ1-6 | TRBV28 | NA | CASSSGLGTAYNSPLHF
TRBJ1-2 | TRBV12-3/TRBV12-4 | TRBD1 | CAAGTGRENGYTF
TRBJ1-1 | TRBV30 | NA | CAWGRDTQGFF
TRBJ2-5 | TRBV27 | TRBD2 | CASRLAGAIQETQYF
TRBJ2-2 | TRBV30 | NA | CAWSKISNTGELFF
TRBJ2-5 | TRBV19 | TRBD1 | CASSNRQGQETQYF
TRBJ2-5 | TRBV15 | TRBD2 | CATSRSRNGGYETQYF
TRBJ2-5 | TRBV5-1 | NA | CASSLGGGQETQYF
TRBJ2-7 | TRBV6-1 | TRBD2 | CASSNWVAGNEQYF
TRBJ2-7 | TRBV12-3/TRBV12-4 | NA | CASTKLDSYDQYF
TRBJ1-6 | TRBV6-4 | NA | CASSPGTNSPLHF
TRBJ2-5 | TRBV7-9 | NA | CASIGWEHGETQYF
TRBJ2-2 | TRBV20-1 | NA | CSARDRRVNTGELFF
TRBJ2-2 | TRBV5-1 | NA | CASSLSVRAGELFF
TRBJ2-2 | TRBV10-3 | TRBD2 | CAISDRDYRTGELFF
TRBJ1-5 | TRBV20-1 | NA | CSALHGGRAQHF